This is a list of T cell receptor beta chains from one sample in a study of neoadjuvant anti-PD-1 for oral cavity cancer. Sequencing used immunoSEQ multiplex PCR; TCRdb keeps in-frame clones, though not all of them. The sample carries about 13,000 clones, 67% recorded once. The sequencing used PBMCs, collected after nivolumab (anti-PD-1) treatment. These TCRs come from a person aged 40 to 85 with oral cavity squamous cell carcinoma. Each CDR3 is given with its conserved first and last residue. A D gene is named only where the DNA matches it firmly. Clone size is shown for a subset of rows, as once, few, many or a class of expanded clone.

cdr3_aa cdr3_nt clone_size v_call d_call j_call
CASSSLAGPYEQYF TGTGCCAGCAGTTCACTAGCGGGACCCTACGAGCAGTACTTC - TRBV6-5 TRBD2 TRBJ2-7
CASSLAGSTYYEQYF TGTGCCAGCAGCTTAGCTGGTAGCACTTACTACGAGCAGTACTTC few TRBV7-8 - TRBJ2-7
CASRSAGVYGYTF TGTGCCAGCAGATCCGCGGGGGTTTATGGCTACACCTTC - TRBV5-6 - TRBJ1-2
CASSEEGEQPQHF TGCGCCAGCAGTGAGGAGGGGGAACAGCCCCAGCATTTT - TRBV10-1 - TRBJ1-5
CASSPGGINEGTEAFF TGCGCCAGCAGCCCGGGGGGGATCAATGAAGGGACTGAAGCTTTCTTT - TRBV5-1 - TRBJ1-1
CASSQESGTGYEQYF TGTGCCAGCAGCCAAGAATCCGGGACAGGCTACGAGCAGTACTTC - TRBV7-6 TRBD1 TRBJ2-7
CSVEGTSGSGTYEQYF TGCAGCGTCGAAGGGACTAGCGGGAGTGGCACCTACGAGCAGTACTTC - TRBV29-1 TRBD2 TRBJ2-7
CASRTSGSSYEQYF TGTGCCTCGCGGACTAGCGGGAGCTCCTACGAGCAGTACTTC few TRBV19 TRBD2 TRBJ2-7
CASSDPWGGHLEQYF TGTGCCAGCAGTGACCCCTGGGGGGGCCACCTCGAGCAGTACTTC - TRBV6-1 - TRBJ2-7
CSAQGVGPQHF TGCAGTGCTCAGGGGGTAGGCCCCCAGCATTTT few TRBV20-1 TRBD1 TRBJ1-5
CASSEALRGVGTGELFF TGTGCCAGCAGTGAAGCGCTGAGGGGCGTAGGCACCGGGGAGCTGTTTTTT - TRBV6-1 - TRBJ2-2
CASSLSSRAAVQSGELFF TGTGCCAGCAGTTTATCCTCACGAGCGGCAGTTCAAAGCGGGGAGCTGTTTTTT few TRBV27 - TRBJ2-2
CATSRDRGLYEQYF TGTGCCACCAGCAGGGACAGGGGGCTGTACGAGCAGTACTTC few TRBV15 TRBD1 TRBJ2-7
CASSSGAHFTDTQYF TGTGCCAGCAGCTCCGGAGCCCATTTCACAGATACGCAGTATTTT - TRBV7-3 - TRBJ2-3
CASQPRSGGSYEQYF TGTGCCAGCCAACCGAGGAGCGGGGGCTCCTACGAGCAGTACTTC - TRBV11-1 TRBD2 TRBJ2-7
CASLEDRRDGYTF TGTGCCAGCCTAGAAGATAGGCGAGATGGCTACACCTTC - TRBV2 - TRBJ1-2
CASSSAVQRTYTDTQYF TGTGCCAGCAGCTCCGCTGTCCAGCGGACCTACACAGATACGCAGTATTTT - TRBV7-2 - TRBJ2-3
CASSSGQLNTEAFF TGTGCCAGCAGCTCAGGACAGTTGAACACTGAAGCTTTCTTT - TRBV7-8 - TRBJ1-1
CATSRVGTGGNQPQHF TGTGCCACCAGCAGAGTCGGGACAGGGGGCAATCAGCCCCAGCATTTT - TRBV15 TRBD1 TRBJ1-5
CSAIDGYGYTF TGCAGTGCTATCGACGGTTATGGCTACACCTTC - TRBV20-1 - TRBJ1-2
CSVEKGPPGDRVPDTQYF TGCAGCGTTGAAAAGGGGCCCCCCGGGGACAGGGTTCCAGATACGCAGTATTTT - TRBV29-1 TRBD1 TRBJ2-3
CASSEPPSSNYEQYF TGTGCCAGCAGTGAACCACCCAGCTCTAACTACGAGCAGTACTTC - TRBV2 - TRBJ2-7
CAWRGQVAFYNEQFF TGTGCCTGGAGGGGGCAGGTGGCCTTCTACAATGAGCAGTTCTTC - TRBV30 - TRBJ2-1
CASSLWENSNQPQHF TGTGCCAGCAGTTTATGGGAGAATAGCAATCAGCCCCAGCATTTT - TRBV28 - TRBJ1-5
CASSAQAYGYTF TGTGCCAGCAGTGCGCAGGCCTATGGCTACACCTTC - TRBV2 - TRBJ1-2
CASSLWTSGQHEQYF TGTGCCAGCAGTTTATGGACTAGCGGCCAACACGAGCAGTACTTC - TRBV27 TRBD2 TRBJ2-7
CAIANVDSGESTDTQYF TGTGCCATCGCAAACGTTGATAGCGGGGAAAGCACAGATACGCAGTATTTT - TRBV10-3 TRBD2 TRBJ2-3
CASSSGVQPQHF TGTGCCAGCAGCTCCGGCGTCCAGCCCCAGCATTTT - TRBV7-9 - TRBJ1-5
CAISDPAGGQETQYF TGTGCCATCAGTGATCCAGCGGGGGGCCAAGAGACCCAGTACTTC - TRBV10-3 TRBD2 TRBJ2-5
CASSFGTTTGLGGYTF TGTGCCAGCAGCTTCGGAACTACGACAGGTTTGGGTGGCTACACCTTC few TRBV5-4 - TRBJ1-2
CASSLVSGRARDEQYF TGTGCCAGCAGTTTGGTTAGCGGGAGGGCCCGGGACGAGCAGTACTTC - TRBV28 TRBD2 TRBJ2-7
CASTLSGSKSIDEQYF TGTGCCAGCACCCTATCCGGGAGCAAGTCGATTGACGAGCAGTACTTC - TRBV27 - TRBJ2-7
CASRVAGTYNEQFF TGTGCCAGCAGGGTGGCGGGAACCTACAATGAGCAGTTCTTC - TRBV6-8 - TRBJ2-1
CASSPVGQFNTEAFF TGTGCCAGCAGCCCGGTGGGACAGTTTAACACTGAAGCTTTCTTT - TRBV28 TRBD1 TRBJ1-1
CASSLWGIGYEQYF TGTGCCAGCAGCTTATGGGGAATAGGCTACGAGCAGTACTTC - TRBV11-2 - TRBJ2-7
CASSLGGLAELGELFF TGTGCCAGCAGCTTGGGGGGACTAGCGGAACTCGGGGAGCTGTTTTTT few TRBV5-4 TRBD2 TRBJ2-2
CASSAPGTPGSRYF TGTGCCAGCAGTGCACCAGGGACTCCGGGTTCTCGGTACTTC - TRBV2 - TRBJ2-7
CASSSPTDRDFSTDTQYF TGTGCCAGTTCGAGCCCGACTGACCGGGACTTTTCCACAGATACGCAGTATTTT - TRBV2 - TRBJ2-3
CASSSGQKLYEQYF TGTGCCAGCAGTTCGGGACAAAAACTTTACGAGCAGTACTTC once TRBV6-1 - TRBJ2-7
CASSRWSEAFF TGTGCCAGCAGCCGATGGTCGGAAGCTTTCTTT medium-sized TRBV6-5 - TRBJ1-1
CASSRGQGAISDGYTF TGCGCCAGCAGCCGCGGACAGGGGGCGATCTCCGATGGCTACACCTTC - TRBV4-1 TRBD1 TRBJ1-2
CSVGGQGSYEQYF TGCAGCGTTGGGGGACAGGGGTCCTACGAGCAGTACTTC - TRBV29-1 TRBD1 TRBJ2-7
CASRRYGGVETQYF TGTGCCAGCAGGCGCTATGGGGGCGTGGAGACCCAGTACTTC - TRBV6-5 - TRBJ2-5
CASSRTGTNTGELFF TGTGCCAGCAGTCGGACAGGGACGAACACCGGGGAGCTGTTTTTT - TRBV11-3 TRBD1 TRBJ2-2
CASRRGTSGRAGAEQYF TGTGCCAGCAGGCGAGGGACTAGCGGGAGGGCCGGCGCCGAGCAGTACTTC - TRBV2 TRBD2 TRBJ2-7
CASSLLASGYNEQFF TGTGCCAGCAGCTTGTTGGCTAGCGGATACAATGAGCAGTTCTTC few TRBV5-6 TRBD2 TRBJ2-1
CASSESGTGTGELFF TGTGCCAGCAGCGAATCCGGGACAGGCACCGGGGAGCTGTTTTTT - TRBV7-3 TRBD1 TRBJ2-2
CASSYASQGNTIYF TGTGCCAGCAGTTACGCTAGTCAGGGGAACACCATATATTTT - TRBV6-5 - TRBJ1-3
CASSPRVAGQETQYF TGTGCCAGCAGCCCAAGGGTAGCGGGCCAAGAGACCCAGTACTTC - TRBV4-2 TRBD2 TRBJ2-5
CASSSGQGGAGYTF TGCGCCAGCAGCTCGGGACAGGGCGGCGCTGGCTACACCTTC once TRBV5-1 TRBD1 TRBJ1-2
CASSLEGQVAFF TGTGCCAGCAGCTTGGAGGGGCAGGTAGCTTTCTTT few TRBV11-2 - TRBJ1-1
CASSPLPGQALGELFF TGTGCCAGCAGTCCCCTCCCCGGACAGGCACTCGGGGAGCTGTTTTTT few TRBV28 TRBD1 TRBJ2-2
CASSSPGQGTEKLFF TGTGCCAGCAGCTCCCCGGGACAGGGGACTGAAAAACTGTTTTTT - TRBV11-2 TRBD1 TRBJ1-4
CASRRAGAVYEQYF TGTGCCAGTCGTAGGGCGGGAGCTGTGTACGAGCAGTACTTC - TRBV19 TRBD2 TRBJ2-7
CASSIDQPPGELFF TGTGCCAGTAGTATTGATCAGCCTCCCGGGGAGCTGTTTTTT - TRBV19 - TRBJ2-2
CSVGDTDTQYF TGCAGTGTCGGTGACACAGATACGCAGTATTTT - TRBV20-1 - TRBJ2-3
CASSQGAGDTQYF TGTGCCAGCTCACAGGGGGCAGGGGATACGCAGTATTTT - TRBV18 TRBD1 TRBJ2-3
CASSTQGPSLDGYTF TGTGCCAGTAGTACCCAGGGTCCCAGCTTGGATGGCTACACCTTC - TRBV19 - TRBJ1-2
CASSFPTRYF TGCGCCAGCAGTTTTCCGACCCGATACTTC - TRBV10-1 - TRBJ2-5
CASSVAPQGSQETQYF TGTGCCAGCAGCGTAGCCCCACAGGGGAGCCAAGAGACCCAGTACTTC - TRBV9 TRBD1 TRBJ2-5